This T cell receptor (beta chain) was captured by sequencing in a study of identical twins. Germline V gene sequence: CDR1 SNHLY, CDR2 FYNNEI. The V and J ends lost 2 bases and 4 bases respectively, with 11 bases between them. There are 14 residues in the CDR3. In TCRdb, the 5' RACE reads were re-called with MiXCR into one record per CDR3 protein. There are about 490,000 distinct CDR3 sequences in the sample; roughly 15% occur only once, and around 0.4% lies in the top ten. This same sample was also taken into another study, of yellow fever vaccine responses in identical twins.

J is TRBJ2-5 and V is TRBV2; D remains ambiguous. What was sequenced was CD4+ T cells sorted from blood. This sequence originates from a young woman in good health. This CDR3 reads CASSEFGLGETQYF. CDR3 bases: TGTGCCAGCAGTGAATTTGGTCTAGGAGAGACCCAGTACTTC.